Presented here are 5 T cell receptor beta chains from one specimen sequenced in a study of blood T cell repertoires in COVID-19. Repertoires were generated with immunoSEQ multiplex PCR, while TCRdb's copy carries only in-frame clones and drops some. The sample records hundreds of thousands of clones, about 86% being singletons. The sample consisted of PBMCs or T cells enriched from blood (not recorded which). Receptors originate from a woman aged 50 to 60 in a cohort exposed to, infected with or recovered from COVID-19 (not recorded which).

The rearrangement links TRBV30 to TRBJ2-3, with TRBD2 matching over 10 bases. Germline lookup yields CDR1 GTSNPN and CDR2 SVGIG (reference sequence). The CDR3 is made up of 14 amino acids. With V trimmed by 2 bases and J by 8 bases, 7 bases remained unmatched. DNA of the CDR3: TGTGCCTGGAGTCTTAGCGGGGGGTATGCTACGCAGTATTTT. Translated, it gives CAWSLSGGYATQYF. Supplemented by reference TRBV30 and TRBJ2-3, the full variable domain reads SQTIHQWPATLVQPVGSPLSLECTVEGTSNPNLYWYRQAAGRGLQLLFYSVGIGQISSEVPQNLSASRPQDRQFILSSKKLLLSDSGFYLCAWSLSGGYATQYFGPGTRLTVL.

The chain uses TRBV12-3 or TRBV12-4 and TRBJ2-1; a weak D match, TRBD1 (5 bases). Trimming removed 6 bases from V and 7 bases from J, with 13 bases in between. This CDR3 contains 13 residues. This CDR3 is CASRRTTDNEQFF. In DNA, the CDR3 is TGTGCCAGCAGACGAACGACAGATAATGAGCAGTTCTTC.

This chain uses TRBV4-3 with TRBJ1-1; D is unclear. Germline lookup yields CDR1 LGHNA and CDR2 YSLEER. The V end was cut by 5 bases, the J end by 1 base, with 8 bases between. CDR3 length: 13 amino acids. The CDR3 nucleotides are TGCGCCAGCAGCAGACACACGAACACTGAAGCTTTCTTT. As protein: CASSRHTNTEAFF.

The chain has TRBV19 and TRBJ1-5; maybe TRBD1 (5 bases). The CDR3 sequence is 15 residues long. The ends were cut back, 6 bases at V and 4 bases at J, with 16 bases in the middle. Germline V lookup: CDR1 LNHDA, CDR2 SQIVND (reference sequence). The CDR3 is CASSAPRQGNQPQHF. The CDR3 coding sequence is TGTGCCAGTAGCGCCCCCAGGCAGGGTAATCAGCCCCAGCATTTT.

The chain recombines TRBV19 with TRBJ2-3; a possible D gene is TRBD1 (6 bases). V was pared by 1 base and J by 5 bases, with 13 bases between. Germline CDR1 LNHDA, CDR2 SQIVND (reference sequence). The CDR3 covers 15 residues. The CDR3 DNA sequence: TGTGCCAGTAGTATAGGAGGTAGAGGGGGAGATACGCAGTATTTT. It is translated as CASSIGGRGGDTQYF.